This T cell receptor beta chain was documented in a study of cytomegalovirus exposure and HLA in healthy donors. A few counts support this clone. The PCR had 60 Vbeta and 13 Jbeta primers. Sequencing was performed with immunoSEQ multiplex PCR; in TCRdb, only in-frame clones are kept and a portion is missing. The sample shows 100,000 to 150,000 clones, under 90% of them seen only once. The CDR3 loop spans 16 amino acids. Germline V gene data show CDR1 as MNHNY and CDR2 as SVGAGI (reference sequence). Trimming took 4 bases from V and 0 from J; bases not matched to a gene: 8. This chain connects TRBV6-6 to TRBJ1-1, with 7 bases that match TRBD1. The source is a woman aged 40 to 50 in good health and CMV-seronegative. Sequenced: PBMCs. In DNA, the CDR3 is TGTGCCAGCAGTTCGAGACAGGGTGTCCTGAACACTGAAGCTTTCTTT. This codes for CASSSRQGVLNTEAFF.